A single sample gave rise to the 28 T cell receptor beta chains below, sequenced in a study of cytomegalovirus exposure and HLA in healthy donors. The PCR ran on 60 Vbeta and 13 Jbeta primers. Only in-frame clones appear in the TCRdb table, and some are missing; sequencing was by immunoSEQ multiplex PCR. The sample has some 170,000 clones, around 79% seen once; the top ten hold less than 8%. The sample taken for sequencing was PBMCs. Receptor source: a man aged 35-49 years in good health and CMV-seropositive.

The chain employs TRBV30 and TRBJ2-3, with 7 bases that match TRBD1. V was pared by 2 bases and J by 1 base, with 3 bases of the junction left unmatched. This CDR3 is built from 14 residues. CDR1 and CDR2 from the germline V gene are GTSNPN and SVGIG (reference sequence). The CDR3 reads CAWSTGVGTDTQYF. CDR3 coding DNA: TGTGCCTGGAGTACAGGGGTAGGCACAGATACGCAGTATTTT.

This clone has a handful of counts. The chain uses TRBV15 and TRBJ2-1; 9 bases are shared with TRBD1. Germline CDR1 is LNHNV and CDR2 is YYDKDF (reference sequence). CDR3 size: 17 residues. J gave up 5 bases and V 3 bases, and 11 bases lay outside the gene matches. Here the CDR3 DNA reads TGTGCCACCAGCAGGCACCGGGACAGGGTAGCTAACAATGAGCAGTTCTTC. It translates to CATSRHRDRVANNEQFF.

This clone appeared once. The CDR3 spells CAIRRLAVDNEQFF. The CDR3 DNA sequence: TGTGCCATCAGGAGACTAGCGGTAGACAATGAGCAGTTCTTC. This chain connects TRBV10-3 to TRBJ2-1; 9 positions match TRBD2. This CDR3 is 14 amino acids long. With 6 bases clipped from V and 5 bases from J, the junction kept 5 bases outside the gene matches. Germline values: CDR1 ENHRY, CDR2 SYGVKD.

This clone has just one count. The chain joins TRBV27 to TRBJ1-1; 9 bases are a match to TRBD1. The CDR3 is 13 amino acids. CDR1 is MNHEY and CDR2 is SMNVEV in the germline V gene (reference sequence). Trimming removed 1 base from V and 9 bases from J; junction bases left unmatched: 3. As DNA, the CDR3 is TGTGCCAGCAGTTTATTCGGGACAGGGAAAGCTTTCTTT. This translates into CASSLFGTGKAFF.

The chain is built from TRBV9 and TRBJ2-1; 7 nucleotides agree with TRBD1. With V trimmed by 0 bases and J by 7 bases, 16 bases remained unmatched. From germline, CDR1 is SGDLS and CDR2 YYNGEE. This CDR3 is built from 18 residues. The CDR3 reads CASSVASLGVPQGNEQFF. CDR3 DNA sequence: TGTGCCAGCAGCGTAGCGTCTTTGGGGGTTCCACAGGGGAATGAGCAGTTCTTC. Variable domain in full (rest from reference TRBV9 and TRBJ2-1): DSGVTQTPKHLITATGQRVTLRCSPRSGDLSVYWYQQSLDQGLQFLIQYYNGEERAKGNILERFSAQQFPDLHSELNLSSLELGDSALYFCASSVASLGVPQGNEQFFGPGTRLTVL.

The chain is built from TRBV7-3 and TRBJ1-1; 8 bases map to TRBD1. V lost 6 bases, J lost 6 bases, and 9 bases stayed unmatched. Germline values: CDR1 SGHTA, CDR2 FQGTGA. The CDR3 is 14 amino acids. CDR3 in DNA: TGTGCCAGCAGGCCCGCAGGGGGCGTCGCTGAAGCTTTCTTT. The encoded protein is CASRPAGGVAEAFF. Full variable domain (remainder filled in from reference TRBV7-3 and TRBJ1-1): GAGVSQTPSNKVTEKGKYVELRCDPISGHTALYWYRQSLGQGPEFLIYFQGTGAADDSGLPNDRFFAVRPEGSVSTLKIQRTERGDSAVYLCASRPAGGVAEAFFGQGTRLTVV.

In its sample, this clone was seen once. V gene TRBV6-5 combines with J gene TRBJ2-7, with TRBD2 matching 7 bases. The CDR3 is made up of 16 amino acids. Germline V lookup: CDR1 MNHEY, CDR2 SVGAGI. J was trimmed by 9 bases and V by 4 bases; bases with no gene match: 18. The CDR3 spells CASSSRGTLPEGVQYF. The CDR3 region has the DNA TGTGCCAGCAGTTCGCGGGGGACTCTCCCGGAGGGCGTGCAGTACTTC.

The rearrangement joins TRBV18 to TRBJ1-1; tentatively, D is TRBD1 (5 bases). CDR3 length equals 15 residues. Germline V gives CDR1 KGHSH, CDR2 LQKENI. V lost 8 bases to trimming and J lost 3 bases, with 19 bases between them. CDR3 sequence: CASTVPREGDTEAFF. The CDR3 DNA reads TGTGCCAGCACCGTTCCCAGGGAGGGCGACACTGAAGCTTTCTTT.

This clone occurred once. The rearrangement uses TRBV4-2 and TRBJ2-7; 7 bases agree with TRBD2. CDR1 is LGHNA and CDR2 is YNFKEQ in the germline V gene. The ends lost 1 base at V and 4 bases at J; junction bases unmatched: 10. There are 16 residues in the CDR3. DNA of the CDR3: TGTGCCAGCAGCCAAGGGCTAGCGGATGGCGGATACGAGCAGTACTTC. Protein sequence: CASSQGLADGGYEQYF.

The chain recombines TRBV7-9 with TRBJ2-7; unclear D gene. The CDR3 loop spans 14 amino acids. Trimming shortened V by 1 base and J by 6 bases, and 13 bases separated the two germline ends. Germline V gives CDR1 SEHNR, CDR2 FQNEAQ (reference sequence). The CDR3 region has the DNA TGTGCCAGCAGCTTAGGAGTTTTGACGGGCGAGCAGTACTTC. Translation gives CASSLGVLTGEQYF. Filled out from reference TRBV7-9 and TRBJ2-7, the complete variable domain reads DTGVSQNPRHKITKRGQNVTFRCDPISEHNRLYWYRQTLGQGPEFLTYFQNEAQLEKSRLLSDRFSAERPKGSFSTLEIQRTEQGDSAMYLCASSLGVLTGEQYFGPGTRLTVT.

This clone showed up just a few times. J is TRBJ1-3 and V is TRBV7-2; TRBD1 agrees at 8 bases. The V segment lost 5 bases and the J segment 4 bases; nucleotides outside the gene matches: 10. CDR1 is SGHTA, CDR2 FQGNSA, per germline. The CDR3 has 16 residues. As DNA, the CDR3 is TGTGCCAGCAGCCCAAGCCCAGGGGGCAACGGAAACACCATATATTTT. It translates to CASSPSPGGNGNTIYF.

The J gene is TRBJ2-7, the V gene TRBV28, with a weak D call TRBD2 (5 bases). The CDR3 covers 14 residues. Germline lookup yields CDR1 MDHEN and CDR2 SYDVKM. The V end was cut by 3 bases, the J end by 2 bases, with 11 bases between. The CDR3 sequence is CASSFSGFPYEQYF. CDR3 nucleotide sequence: TGTGCCAGCAGTTTTTCGGGATTCCCCTACGAGCAGTACTTC.

The chain couples TRBV28 to TRBJ2-7; D possibly corresponds to TRBD2 (6 bases). The CDR3 is made up of 16 amino acids. The germline CDR1 and CDR2 sequences are MDHEN and SYDVKM. V lost 5 bases, J lost 0 bases, and 17 bases lay in between. The CDR3 DNA is TGTGCCAGCAGTGCTTCTAGCGAGCTTCCCTCCTACGAGCAGTACTTC. The encoded protein is CASSASSELPSYEQYF. The full variable domain, rest sourced from reference TRBV28 and TRBJ2-7, is DVKVTQSSRYLVKRTGEKVFLECVQDMDHENMFWYRQDPGLGLRLIYFSYDVKMKEKGDIPEGYSVSREKKERFSLILESASTNQTSMYLCASSASSELPSYEQYFGPGTRLTVT.

The gene calls are TRBV6-1 and TRBJ2-7, with 9 bases fitting TRBD2. The CDR3 totals 15 residues. V shed 1 base, J shed 3 bases, and the junction held 4 bases outside the gene matches. The germline CDR1 and CDR2 sequences are MNHNS and SASEGT. The CDR3 DNA sequence: TGTGCCAGCAGTGAAGAGGGAGCGGGGGGCTACGAGCAGTACTTC. It yields the protein CASSEEGAGGYEQYF.

The chain combines TRBV2 with TRBJ2-7; possibly TRBD1 for D (5 bases). Germline loops: CDR1 SNHLY, CDR2 FYNNEI. V shed 6 bases and J shed 2 bases, with 17 bases lying between them. The CDR3 runs 15 residues. The CDR3 DNA is TGTGCCAGCAGAGTAGAAGCGTCAGGGACCTACGAGCAGTACTTC. It encodes CASRVEASGTYEQYF.

The chain has TRBV7-9 and TRBJ1-4, with 8 positions matching TRBD1. This CDR3 region has 15 residues. The germline V gene encodes CDR1 SEHNR and CDR2 FQNEAQ (reference sequence). V was pared by 5 bases and J by 0 bases, with 2 bases of the junction left unmatched. The CDR3 spells CASSPTGATNEKLFF. CDR3 nucleotide sequence: TGTGCCAGCAGCCCGACAGGGGCAACTAATGAAAAACTGTTTTTT.

The J gene is TRBJ2-7, the V gene TRBV9; weak D call: TRBD1 (6 bases). V lost 0 bases, J lost 4 bases, and 14 bases lay in between. Germline-derived CDR1 and CDR2 are SGDLS and YYNGEE. This CDR3 is built from 15 residues. CDR3 in amino acids: CASSVEQGAHYEQYF. The CDR3, as DNA: TGTGCCAGCAGCGTAGAACAGGGCGCACATTACGAGCAGTACTTC.

The gene calls are TRBV6-1 and TRBJ1-1; 9 bases fit TRBD1. This CDR3 contains 17 residues. In germline, CDR1 is MNHNS, CDR2 SASEGT. V dropped 4 bases and J dropped 1; count of bases not matched to a gene: 10. The CDR3 bases are TGTGCCAGCAGTGCACTCCACAGGGGGCGAGGGAACACTGAAGCTTTCTTT. Translated: CASSALHRGRGNTEAFF.

J is TRBJ1-3 and V is TRBV5-6; TRBD1 might be the D (6 bases). The CDR3 spans 12 residues. Germline assignment: CDR1 SGHDT and CDR2 YYEEEE. V dropped 3 bases and J dropped 9 bases, with 10 bases sitting between them. The CDR3 is CASSSQGGTIYF. CDR3 in DNA: TGTGCCAGCAGCTCACAGGGTGGCACCATATATTTT.

The chain combines TRBV9 with TRBJ2-5; D might be TRBD2 (5 bases). Trimming took 5 bases from V and 5 from J, leaving 13 bases between them. The germline V gene has CDR1 SGDLS and CDR2 YYNGEE. The CDR3 runs 13 residues. CDR3 nucleotides: TGTGCCAGCAGTCGAGGAGAGCGGGAGACCCAGTACTTC. This encodes CASSRGERETQYF.

This chain uses TRBV2 with TRBJ2-1; TRBD2 aligns across 10 bases. In germline, CDR1 is SNHLY, CDR2 FYNNEI. V shed 3 bases and J 0 bases; nucleotides not matched to a gene: 8. The CDR3 length is 18 residues. The CDR3 reads CASSDPLAGAASYNEQFF. For the CDR3, the DNA is TGTGCCAGCAGTGACCCCCTAGCGGGAGCAGCCTCCTACAATGAGCAGTTCTTC. Using reference TRBV2 and TRBJ2-1 for the parts outside the CDR3, the full variable domain is EPEVTQTPSHQVTQMGQEVILRCVPISNHLYFYWYRQILGQKVEFLVSFYNNEISEKSEIFDDQFSVERPDGSNFTLKIRSTKLEDSAMYFCASSDPLAGAASYNEQFFGPGTRLTVL.

V gene TRBV6-5 combines with J gene TRBJ2-4; TRBD1 aligns across 9 bases. Germline CDR1 reads MNHEY; CDR2 reads SVGAGI. The CDR3 has 15 amino acids. After removal of 0 bases from V and 12 bases from J, the junction contained 9 bases not matched to a gene. Here the CDR3 reads CASSYSQGALDSQYF. The CDR3 nucleotides are TGTGCCAGCAGTTACTCACAGGGGGCTTTGGACAGTCAGTACTTC.

To note about this clone: At one boundary the junction diverges from the germline segment, which might be a read error. The V and J genes are TRBV2 and TRBJ2-5, with 12 bases identical to TRBD2. CDR3 length: 12 amino acids. Per the germline V gene, CDR1 is SNHLY and CDR2 is FYNNEI. CDR3 sequence: CASSGGLAGEDF. In DNA, the CDR3 is TGTGCCAGCAGCGGGGGACTAGCGGGCGAGGACTTC. Full variable domain (outside the CDR3, taken from reference TRBV2 and TRBJ2-5): EPEVTQTPSHQVTQMGQEVILRCVPISNHLYFYWYRQILGQKVEFLVSFYNNEISEKSEIFDDQFSVERPDGSNFTLKIRSTKLEDSAMYFCASSGGLAGEDFGPGTRLLVL.

This chain uses TRBV28 with TRBJ2-3, with D maybe TRBD2 (6 bases). The CDR3 is 14 amino acids. The V gene lost 2 bases and the J gene lost 8 bases, with 14 bases spanning the gap. CDR1 MDHEN and CDR2 SYDVKM come from the germline V gene. The CDR3 protein is CASSLRSGSGTQYF. The CDR3 coding sequence is TGTGCCAGCAGTTTAAGATCGGGTAGCGGTACGCAGTATTTT. Combining the CDR3 with reference TRBV28 and TRBJ2-3 gives the whole variable domain DVKVTQSSRYLVKRTGEKVFLECVQDMDHENMFWYRQDPGLGLRLIYFSYDVKMKEKGDIPEGYSVSREKKERFSLILESASTNQTSMYLCASSLRSGSGTQYFGPGTRLTVL.

DNA for the CDR3: TGTGCCAGTAGTATAGGTGACAGGGAGTATCAGCCCCAGCATTTT. It is translated as CASSIGDREYQPQHF. The chain employs TRBV19 and TRBJ1-5, with 7 bases identical to TRBD1. The trim removed 1 base at V and 5 bases at J, leaving 5 bases unmatched. CDR1 LNHDA and CDR2 SQIVND come from the germline V gene (reference sequence). CDR3 size: 15 residues.

In nucleotides, the CDR3 is TGTGCCAGTAGTCCCCGGACAGGGTCGTACGAGCAGTACTTC. Amino acid sequence: CASSPRTGSYEQYF. The genes are TRBV19 and TRBJ2-7; 8 positions match TRBD1. After removal of 5 bases from V and 4 bases from J, the junction contained 7 bases not matched to a gene. The germline V gene has CDR1 LNHDA and CDR2 SQIVND (reference sequence). The CDR3 sequence is 14 residues long.

V and J are TRBV28 and TRBJ2-7; a possible D gene is TRBD1 (5 bases). Between the trimmed V and J ends, which lost 3 bases and 6 bases, there was a span of 9 bases. Germline values: CDR1 MDHEN, CDR2 SYDVKM. This CDR3 has 12 residues. The DNA for the CDR3 is TGTGCCAGCAGTTTGATCAGGGCCGAGCAGTACTTC. It translates to CASSLIRAEQYF.

The CDR3 region is CASSLGDRAYNEQFF. The CDR3 nucleotides read TGTGCCAGCAGCTTGGGGGACAGGGCCTACAATGAGCAGTTCTTC. V usage is TRBV5-4 and J usage is TRBJ2-1, with 9 bases aligning to TRBD1. V shed 0 bases, J shed 2 bases, and the junction held 0 bases outside the gene matches. From germline, CDR1 is SGHNT and CDR2 YYREEE (reference sequence). CDR3 length: 15 amino acids. Using reference TRBV5-4 and TRBJ2-1 for the parts outside the CDR3, the full variable domain is ETGVTQSPTHLIKTRGQQVTLRCSSQSGHNTVSWYQQALGQGPQFIFQYYREEENGRGNFPPRFSGLQFPNYSSELNVNALELDDSALYLCASSLGDRAYNEQFFGPGTRLTVL.